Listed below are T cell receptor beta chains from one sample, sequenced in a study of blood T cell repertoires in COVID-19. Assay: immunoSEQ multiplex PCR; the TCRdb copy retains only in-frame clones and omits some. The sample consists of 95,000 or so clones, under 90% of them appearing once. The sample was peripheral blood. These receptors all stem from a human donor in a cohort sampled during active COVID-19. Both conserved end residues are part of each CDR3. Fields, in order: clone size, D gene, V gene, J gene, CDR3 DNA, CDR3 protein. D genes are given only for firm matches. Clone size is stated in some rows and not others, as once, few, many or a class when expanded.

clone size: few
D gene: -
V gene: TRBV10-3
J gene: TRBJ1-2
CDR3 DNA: TGTGCCATCAGTGCGGGAGGTGGACAGTTTTATGGCTACACCTTC
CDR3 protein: CAISAGGGQFYGYTF

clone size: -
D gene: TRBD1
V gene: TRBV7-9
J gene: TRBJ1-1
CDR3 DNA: TGTGCCAGCAGCCGTCAAACTACAGGGGGGGTTACTTCGGCTTTCTTT
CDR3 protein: CASSRQTTGGVTSAFF

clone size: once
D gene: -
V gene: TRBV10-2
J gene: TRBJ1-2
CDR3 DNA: TGCGCCAGCAGTGAGCCCGGGGGGAATGGCTACACCTTC
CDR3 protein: CASSEPGGNGYTF

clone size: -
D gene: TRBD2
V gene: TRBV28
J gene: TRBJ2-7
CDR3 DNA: TGTGCCAGCAACCGTGCGGGAGCGTCCTACGAGCAGTACTTC
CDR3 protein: CASNRAGASYEQYF

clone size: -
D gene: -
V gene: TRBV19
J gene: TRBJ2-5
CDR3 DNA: TGTGCCACCCAACAACCAGGGAGGGAGACCCAGTACTTC
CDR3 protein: CATQQPGRETQYF

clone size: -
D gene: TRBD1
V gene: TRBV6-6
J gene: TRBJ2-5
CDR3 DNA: TGTGCCAGCAGCTCCACGACAGGGGGCTCCGAGACCCAGTACTTC
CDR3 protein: CASSSTTGGSETQYF

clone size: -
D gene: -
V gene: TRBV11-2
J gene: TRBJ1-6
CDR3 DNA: TGTGCCAGCAGCCTATTCAGGTTAAACTATAATTCACCCCTCCACTTT
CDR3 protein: CASSLFRLNYNSPLHF

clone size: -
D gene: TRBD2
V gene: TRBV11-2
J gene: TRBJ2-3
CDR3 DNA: TGTGCCAGCAGCCCATGGGGTAGCGGGGGCACAGATACGCAGTATTTT
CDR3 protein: CASSPWGSGGTDTQYF

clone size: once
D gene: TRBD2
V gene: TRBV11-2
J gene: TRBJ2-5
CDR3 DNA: TGTGCCAGCAGCTTAGCCAGGACTAGCGGGCCGGAGACCCAGTACTTC
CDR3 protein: CASSLARTSGPETQYF

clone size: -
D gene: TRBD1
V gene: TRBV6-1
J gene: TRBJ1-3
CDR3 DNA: TGTGCCAGCAGTGAGCAGGGGGCTGCAGGAAACACCATATATTTT
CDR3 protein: CASSEQGAAGNTIYF

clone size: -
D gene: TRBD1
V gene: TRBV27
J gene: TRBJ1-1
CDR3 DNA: TGTGCCAGCAGTTTATCGACAGGGGCTGGCACTGAAGCTTTCTTT
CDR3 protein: CASSLSTGAGTEAFF

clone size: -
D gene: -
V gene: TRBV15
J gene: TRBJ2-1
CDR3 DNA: TGTGCCACCAGCAGAACTCCTAGTTTGTGGGAGTTCTTC
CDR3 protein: CATSRTPSLWEFF